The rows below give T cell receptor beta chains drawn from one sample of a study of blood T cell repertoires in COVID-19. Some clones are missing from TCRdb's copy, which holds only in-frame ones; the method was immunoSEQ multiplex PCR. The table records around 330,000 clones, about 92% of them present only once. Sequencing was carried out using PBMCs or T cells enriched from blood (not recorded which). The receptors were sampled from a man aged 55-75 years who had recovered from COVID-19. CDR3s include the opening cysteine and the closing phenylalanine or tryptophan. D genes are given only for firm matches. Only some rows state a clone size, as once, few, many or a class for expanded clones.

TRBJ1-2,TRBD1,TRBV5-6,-,TGTGCCAGCAGCCACAGGGGGCGGGACGGCTACACCTTC,CASSHRGRDGYTF
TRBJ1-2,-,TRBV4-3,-,TGCGCCAGCAGCCACCTTGGGGGCAACTATGGCTACACCTTC,CASSHLGGNYGYTF
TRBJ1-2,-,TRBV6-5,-,TGTGCCAGCGGCCTGGGGGCAAACTATGGCTACACCTTC,CASGLGANYGYTF
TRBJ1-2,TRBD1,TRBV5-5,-,TGTGCCAGCAGCTTTGACAGGGGCTTCTATGGCTACACCTTC,CASSFDRGFYGYTF
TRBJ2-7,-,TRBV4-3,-,TGCGCCAGCAGCCAAGATAGGAGGGGAGGTACCTACGAGCAGTACTTC,CASSQDRRGGTYEQYF
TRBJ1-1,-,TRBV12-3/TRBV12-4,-,TGTGCCAGCAGTGGCGGTCGGGTTGAAGCTTTCTTT,CASSGGRVEAFF
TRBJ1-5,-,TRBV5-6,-,TGTGCCAGCAGCTTAGGACCAAGGACAGATAGCAATCAGCCCCAGCATTTT,CASSLGPRTDSNQPQHF
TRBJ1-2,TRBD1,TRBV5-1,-,TGCGCCAGCAGCTTGGCCCAGGGGGCGAATGGCTACACCTTC,CASSLAQGANGYTF
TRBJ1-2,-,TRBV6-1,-,TGTGCCAGCAGTGAAGCACGCCAGAACTATGGCTACACCTTC,CASSEARQNYGYTF
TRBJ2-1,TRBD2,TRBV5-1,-,TGCGCCAGCAGCCAGGCCGGGACTAGCGGTAGTGAGCAGTTCTTC,CASSQAGTSGSEQFF
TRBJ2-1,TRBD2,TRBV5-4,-,TGTGCCAGCAGCCCACTAGCGGGGGGGCTTTACAATGAGCAGTTCTTC,CASSPLAGGLYNEQFF
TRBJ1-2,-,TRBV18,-,TGTGCCAGCTCACCCGTAGAGGAGAACTATGGCTACACCTTC,CASSPVEENYGYTF
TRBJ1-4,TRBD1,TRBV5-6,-,TGTGCCAGCAGCCGGGACAGTAATGAAAAACTGTTTTTT,CASSRDSNEKLFF
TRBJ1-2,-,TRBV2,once,TGTGCCAGCAGTGAAGCGAGCGCTAGACAGTCTAACTATGGCTACACCTTC,CASSEASARQSNYGYTF
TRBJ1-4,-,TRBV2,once,TGTGCCAGCTGCAAACGAGCAACTAATGAAAAACTGTTTTTT,CASCKRATNEKLFF
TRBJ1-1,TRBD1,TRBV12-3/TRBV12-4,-,TGTGCCAGCAGTCTAACAGGGGCGGCTGAAGCTTTCTTT,CASSLTGAAEAFF
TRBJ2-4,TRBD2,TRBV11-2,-,TGTGCCAGCAGCTTAGAGGGGGGGAACATTCAGTACTTC,CASSLEGGNIQYF
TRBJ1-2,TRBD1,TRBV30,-,TGTGCCTGGAGTGGGGGGGTGACAGGGGAATACTATGGCTACACCTTC,CAWSGGVTGEYYGYTF
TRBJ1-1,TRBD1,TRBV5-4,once,TGTGCCAGCAGCCCATCGGGACAGGGGGCTTACACTGAAGCTTTCTTT,CASSPSGQGAYTEAFF
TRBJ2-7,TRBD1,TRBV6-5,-,TGTGCCAGCAGTCGGACAGGGAGCTCCTACGAGCAGTACTTC,CASSRTGSSYEQYF
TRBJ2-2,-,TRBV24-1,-,TGTGCCACCAGTGGAACGGGGCATGGAGGGAGCACCGGGGAGCTGTTTTTT,CATSGTGHGGSTGELFF
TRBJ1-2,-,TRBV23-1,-,TGCGCCAGCAGTCACCCGCCCACAGGGCTAAAATCGACGAGGTATGGCTACACCTTC,CASSHPPTGLKSTRYGYTF
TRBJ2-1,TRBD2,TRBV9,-,TGTGCCAGCAGCGCCCTAGCGGGAGGGCCCAATGAGCAGTTCTTC,CASSALAGGPNEQFF
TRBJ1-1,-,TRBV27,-,TGTGCCAGCAGTCCCTCCCGGACATCGACAGCTTTCTTT,CASSPSRTSTAFF
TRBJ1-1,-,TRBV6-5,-,TGTGCCAGCAGGCCTCGACAAGAGATGAACACTGAAGCTTTCTTT,CASRPRQEMNTEAFF
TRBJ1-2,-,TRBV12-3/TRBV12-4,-,TGTGCCAGCAGTTTACGGGGGGGCTATGGCTACACCTTC,CASSLRGGYGYTF
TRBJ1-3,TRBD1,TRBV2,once,TGTGCCAGCAGCCCGGACAGGGTCCCTGGAAACACCATATATTTT,CASSPDRVPGNTIYF
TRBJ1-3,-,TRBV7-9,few,TGTGCCAGCAGCTTAGACCGGAGCCCCAAGAACACCATATATTTT,CASSLDRSPKNTIYF
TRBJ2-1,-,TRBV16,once,TGTGCCAGCAGCCAAGTCCAGGGTTACAATGAGCAGTTCTTC,CASSQVQGYNEQFF
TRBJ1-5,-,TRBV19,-,TGTGCCAGTAGTACCCGGCGGGTTGTCCATCAGCCCCAGCATTTT,CASSTRRVVHQPQHF
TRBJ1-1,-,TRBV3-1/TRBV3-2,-,TGTGCCAGCAGCCGCACAGGGCCGACCAAGAAAATGAACACTGAAGCTTTCTTT,CASSRTGPTKKMNTEAFF
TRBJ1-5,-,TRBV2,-,TGTGCCAGCAGTGAATTGGAGGGGTGGCAGCCCCAGCATTTT,CASSELEGWQPQHF
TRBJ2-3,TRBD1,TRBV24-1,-,TGTGCCACCAGTAGGGGGACAGGGGTGACAGATACGCAGTATTTT,CATSRGTGVTDTQYF
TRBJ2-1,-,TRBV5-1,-,TGCGCCAGCAGCTTGGCGCGTGGCAATGAGCAGTTCTTC,CASSLARGNEQFF
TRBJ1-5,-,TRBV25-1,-,TGTGCCAGCAGTGACTCGGCAGGGATTGCTCAGCCCCAGCATTTT,CASSDSAGIAQPQHF
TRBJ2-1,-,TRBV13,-,TGTGCCAGCAGCTTAGGTCGGGTAAGCAATGAGCAGTTCTTC,CASSLGRVSNEQFF
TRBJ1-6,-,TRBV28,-,TGTGCCAGCAGTTTAGGGGCTGGGGGCAATTCACCCCTCCACTTT,CASSLGAGGNSPLHF
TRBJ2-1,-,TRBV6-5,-,TGTGCCAGCAGGGACTACCACGCCGGCCATGAGCAGTTCTTC,CASRDYHAGHEQFF
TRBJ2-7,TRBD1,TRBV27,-,TGTGCCAGCAGGGTTCGGGGACAGGGCATGTACGAGCAGTACTTC,CASRVRGQGMYEQYF
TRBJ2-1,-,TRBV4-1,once,TGCGCCAGCAGCCTCTATACTCGTGAGCAGTTCTTC,CASSLYTREQFF
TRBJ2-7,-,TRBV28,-,TGTGCCAGCAGTTTAGCGGGGTCGGTCTTCCAGCAGTACTTC,CASSLAGSVFQQYF
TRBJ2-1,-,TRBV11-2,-,TGTGCCAGCAGCCAAAATCCCGCTAATTACAATGAGCAGTTCTTC,CASSQNPANYNEQFF
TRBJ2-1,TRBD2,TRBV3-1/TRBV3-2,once,TGTGCCAGCAGCCTGCTAGCGGGGAGGTACAATGAGCAGTTCTTC,CASSLLAGRYNEQFF
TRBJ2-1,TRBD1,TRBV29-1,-,TGCAGCGTTACACGGACAGGGGGCAATGAGCAGTTCTTC,CSVTRTGGNEQFF
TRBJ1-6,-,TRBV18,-,TGTGCCAGCTCACCACCAGCTCGGGGGAATTCACCCCTCCACTTT,CASSPPARGNSPLHF
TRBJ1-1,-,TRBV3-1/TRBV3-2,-,TGTGCCAGCAGCCAAGGAGAATCGGGGTACACTGAAGCTTTCTTT,CASSQGESGYTEAFF
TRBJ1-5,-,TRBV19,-,TGTGCCAGTAGTAACCGGGAGCACAATCAGCCCCAGCATTTT,CASSNREHNQPQHF
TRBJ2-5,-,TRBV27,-,TGTGTCAGCAGTTTTCAGGGTGGGCAAGAGACCCAGTACTTC,CVSSFQGGQETQYF
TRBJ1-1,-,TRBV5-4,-,TGTGCCAGCAGCTTGGGAGGGGGTCGGACGAACACTGAAGCTTTCTTT,CASSLGGGRTNTEAFF
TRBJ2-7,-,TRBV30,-,TGTGCCTGGAGTATAGGCGGCTACGAGCAGTACTTC,CAWSIGGYEQYF
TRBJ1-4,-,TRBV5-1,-,TGCGCCAGCAGGCGGGACGAAGGTAATGAAAAACTGTTTTTT,CASRRDEGNEKLFF
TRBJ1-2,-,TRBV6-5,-,TGTGCCAGCAGTTACTTAACTAACTATGGCTACACCTTC,CASSYLTNYGYTF